This TCR beta chain originates from a study of breast tumors, draining lymph nodes, adjacent tissues. From germline, CDR1 is MNHNS and CDR2 SASEGT. V was pared by 5 bases and J by 0 bases, with 6 bases between. The length of the CDR3 is 13 residues. For this clonotype: Its target is unknown.

TCRdb re-derived calls from the multiplex PCR reads in MiXCR, one entry per CDR3 protein. In the table there are some 52,000 distinct CDR3 sequences, roughly 39% of which are singletons. Study-wide points: Most tumor T cells seemingly derive from lymph node, then expand in tumor. Tumor and nontumor repertoires were significantly more similar in luminal-like than in basal-like breast cancer.

The chain carries TRBV6-1 and TRBJ2-3, with D possibly being TRBD2 (6 bases). The receptor was derived from a female donor with breast cancer. Some clones in this sample may be carry-over from other donors' samples. Sequenced material: breast tumor tissue. In DNA, the CDR3 is TGTGCCAGCAGTAGCGGGAGCACAGATACGCAGTATTTT. It specifies CASSSGSTDTQYF.